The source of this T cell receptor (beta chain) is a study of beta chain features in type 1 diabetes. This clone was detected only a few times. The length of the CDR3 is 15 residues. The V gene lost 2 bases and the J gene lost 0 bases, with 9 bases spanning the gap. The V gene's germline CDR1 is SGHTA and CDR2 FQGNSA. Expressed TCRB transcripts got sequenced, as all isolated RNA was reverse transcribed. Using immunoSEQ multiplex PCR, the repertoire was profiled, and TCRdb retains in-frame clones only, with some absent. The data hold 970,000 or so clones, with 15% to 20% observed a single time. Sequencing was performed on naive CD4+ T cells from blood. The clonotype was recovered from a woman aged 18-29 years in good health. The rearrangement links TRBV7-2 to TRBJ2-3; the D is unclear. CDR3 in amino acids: CASSLLGISTDTQYF. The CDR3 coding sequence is TGTGCCAGCAGCTTATTGGGGATCAGCACAGATACGCAGTATTTT.